This TCR beta chain was sequenced for a study of blood T cell repertoires in COVID-19. Study overall: Samples came from the United States, Italy and Spain, spanning acute and convalescent COVID-19. T cells, B-cell-depleted T cells, or PBMCs provided the cDNA or gDNA that served as material.

Source study methods: Reference gene primer amplification yielded estimated nucleated cell counts. This table comes from immunoSEQ multiplex PCR, and its TCRdb copy is limited to in-frame clones, with some not included. D and trimming were read from the DNA, whereas the V and J calls and clone size are those reported in that table. The data show more than 200,000 clones, 84% seen once. During active infection, Seattle patients enrolled and were then monitored through disease. Germline CDR1 and CDR2: MNHEY and SVGAGI. V was pared by 6 bases and J by 5 bases, with 13 bases between. There are 13 residues in the CDR3.

The receptor was isolated from a woman aged 80 or over with COVID-19, enrolled during active disease. The chain uses TRBV6-5 and TRBJ1-1, with TRBD1 as a possible D gene (5 bases). Sample: peripheral blood. Here the CDR3 reads CASSTTRGTEAFF. CDR3 in DNA: TGTGCCAGCAGCACTACAAGGGGTACTGAAGCTTTCTTT.